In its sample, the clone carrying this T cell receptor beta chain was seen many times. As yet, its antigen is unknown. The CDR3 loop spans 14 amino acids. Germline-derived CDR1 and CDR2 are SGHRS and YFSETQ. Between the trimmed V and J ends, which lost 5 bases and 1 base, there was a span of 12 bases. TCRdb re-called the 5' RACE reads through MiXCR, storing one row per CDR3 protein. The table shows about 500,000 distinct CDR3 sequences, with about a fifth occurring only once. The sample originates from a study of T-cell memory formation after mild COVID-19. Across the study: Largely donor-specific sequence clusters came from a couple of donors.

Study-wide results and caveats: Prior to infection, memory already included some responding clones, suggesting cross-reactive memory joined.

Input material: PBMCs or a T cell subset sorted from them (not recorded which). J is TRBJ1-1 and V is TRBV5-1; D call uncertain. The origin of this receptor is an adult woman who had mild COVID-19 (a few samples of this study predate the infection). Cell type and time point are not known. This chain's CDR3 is CASRARHPNTEAFF. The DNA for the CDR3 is TGCGCCAGCAGGGCAAGGCACCCGAACACTGAAGCTTTCTTT. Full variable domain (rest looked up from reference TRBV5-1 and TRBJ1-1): KAGVTQTPRYLIKTRGQQVTLSCSPISGHRSVSWYQQTPGQGLQFLFEYFSETQRNKGNFPGRFSGRQFSNSRSEMNVSTLELGDSALYLCASRARHPNTEAFFGQGTRLTVV.